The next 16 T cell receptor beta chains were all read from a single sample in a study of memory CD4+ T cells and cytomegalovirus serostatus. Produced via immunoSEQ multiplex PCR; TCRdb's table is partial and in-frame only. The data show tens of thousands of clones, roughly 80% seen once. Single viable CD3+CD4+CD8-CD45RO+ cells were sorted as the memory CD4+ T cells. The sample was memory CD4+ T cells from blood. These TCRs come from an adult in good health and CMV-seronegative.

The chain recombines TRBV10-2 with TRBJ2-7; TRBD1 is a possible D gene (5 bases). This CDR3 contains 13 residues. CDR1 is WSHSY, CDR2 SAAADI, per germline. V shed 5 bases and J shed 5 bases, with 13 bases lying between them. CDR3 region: CASSKDSYHEQYF. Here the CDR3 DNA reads TGCGCCAGCAGTAAAGACAGTTACCACGAGCAGTACTTC.

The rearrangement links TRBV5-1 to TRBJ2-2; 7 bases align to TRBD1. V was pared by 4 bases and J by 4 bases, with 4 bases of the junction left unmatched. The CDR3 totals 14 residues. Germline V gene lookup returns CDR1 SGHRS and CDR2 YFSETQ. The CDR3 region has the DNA TGCGCCAGCAGCCAGACAGGGCTCACCGGGGAGCTGTTTTTT. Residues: CASSQTGLTGELFF.

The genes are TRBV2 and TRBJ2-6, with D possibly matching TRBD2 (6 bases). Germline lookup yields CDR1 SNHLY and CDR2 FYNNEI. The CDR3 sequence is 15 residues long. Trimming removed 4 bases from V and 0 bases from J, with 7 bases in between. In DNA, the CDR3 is TGTGCCAGCAGTGCGGAGGGCTCTGGGGCCAACGTCCTGACTTTC. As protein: CASSAEGSGANVLTF.

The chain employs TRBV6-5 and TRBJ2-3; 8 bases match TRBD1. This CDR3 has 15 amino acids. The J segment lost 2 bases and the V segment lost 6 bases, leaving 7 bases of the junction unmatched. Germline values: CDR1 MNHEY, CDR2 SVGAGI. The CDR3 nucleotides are TGTGCCAGCAGCCCTCAGGGGGCATTCACAGATACGCAGTATTTT. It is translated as CASSPQGAFTDTQYF.

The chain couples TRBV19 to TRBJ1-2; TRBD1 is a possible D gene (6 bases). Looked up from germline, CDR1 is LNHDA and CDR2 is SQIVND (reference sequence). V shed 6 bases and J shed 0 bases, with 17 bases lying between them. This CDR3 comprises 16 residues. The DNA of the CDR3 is TGTGCCAGTAGCACTGGACAGTACAACTCTAACTATGGCTACACCTTC. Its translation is CASSTGQYNSNYGYTF.

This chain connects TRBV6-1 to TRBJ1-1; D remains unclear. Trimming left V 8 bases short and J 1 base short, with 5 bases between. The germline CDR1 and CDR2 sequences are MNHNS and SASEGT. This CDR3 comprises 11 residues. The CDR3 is CASGRNTEAFF. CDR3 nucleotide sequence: TGTGCCAGCGGGCGGAACACTGAAGCTTTCTTT.

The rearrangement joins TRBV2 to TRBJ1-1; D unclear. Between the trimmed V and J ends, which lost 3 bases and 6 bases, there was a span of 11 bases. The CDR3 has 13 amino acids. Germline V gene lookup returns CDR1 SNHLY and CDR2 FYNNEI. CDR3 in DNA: TGTGCCAGCAGTGAGGAGACTTTGGCTGAAGCTTTCTTT. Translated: CASSEETLAEAFF.

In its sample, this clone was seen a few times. The CDR3 is CAWSGRAEAFF. CDR3 in DNA: TGTGCCTGGAGTGGGAGGGCCGAAGCTTTCTTT. This chain links TRBV30 with TRBJ1-1; D ambiguous. In germline, CDR1 is GTSNPN, CDR2 SVGIG (reference sequence). V dropped 1 base and J dropped 8 bases, with 8 bases sitting between them. The CDR3 extends over 11 amino acids.

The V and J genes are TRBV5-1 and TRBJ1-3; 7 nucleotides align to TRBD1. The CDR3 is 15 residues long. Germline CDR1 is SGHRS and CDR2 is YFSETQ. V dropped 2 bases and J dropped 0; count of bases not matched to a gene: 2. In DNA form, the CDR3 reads TGCGCCAGCAGCTTCTCAGGGGGCTCTGGAAACACCATATATTTT. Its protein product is CASSFSGGSGNTIYF. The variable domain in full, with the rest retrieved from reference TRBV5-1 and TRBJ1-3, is KAGVTQTPRYLIKTRGQQVTLSCSPISGHRSVSWYQQTPGQGLQFLFEYFSETQRNKGNFPGRFSGRQFSNSRSEMNVSTLELGDSALYLCASSFSGGSGNTIYFGEGSWLTVV.

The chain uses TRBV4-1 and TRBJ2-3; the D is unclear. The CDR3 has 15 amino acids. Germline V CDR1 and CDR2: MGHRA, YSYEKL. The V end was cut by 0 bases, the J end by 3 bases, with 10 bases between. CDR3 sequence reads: CASSQDRVETDTQYF. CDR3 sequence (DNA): TGCGCCAGCAGCCAAGATCGAGTCGAGACAGATACGCAGTATTTT.

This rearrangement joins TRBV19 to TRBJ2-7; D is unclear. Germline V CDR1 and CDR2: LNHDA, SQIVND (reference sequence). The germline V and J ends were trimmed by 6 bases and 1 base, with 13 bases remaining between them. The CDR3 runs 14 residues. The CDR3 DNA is TGTGCCAGTAGGATGGACGCCTCATCCTACGAGCAGTACTTC. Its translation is CASRMDASSYEQYF.

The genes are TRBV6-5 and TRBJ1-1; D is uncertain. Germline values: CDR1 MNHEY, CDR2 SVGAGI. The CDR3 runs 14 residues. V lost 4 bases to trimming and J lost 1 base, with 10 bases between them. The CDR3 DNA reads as TGTGCCAGCAGTTCTCGGCAGCCGAACACTGAAGCTTTCTTT. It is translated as CASSSRQPNTEAFF.

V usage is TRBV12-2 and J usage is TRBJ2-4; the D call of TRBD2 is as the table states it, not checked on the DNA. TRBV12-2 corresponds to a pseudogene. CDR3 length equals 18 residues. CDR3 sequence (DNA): TGTGCAAGTCGCTTAGGCCACTGGGCGGGAGGACCCAAAAACATTCAGTACTTC. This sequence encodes CASRLGHWAGGPKNIQYF.

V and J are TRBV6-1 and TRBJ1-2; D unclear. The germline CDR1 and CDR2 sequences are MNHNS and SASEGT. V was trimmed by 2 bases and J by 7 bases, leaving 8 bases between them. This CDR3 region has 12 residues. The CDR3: CASSERQFGYTF. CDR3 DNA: TGTGCCAGCAGTGAAAGGCAGTTTGGCTACACCTTC.

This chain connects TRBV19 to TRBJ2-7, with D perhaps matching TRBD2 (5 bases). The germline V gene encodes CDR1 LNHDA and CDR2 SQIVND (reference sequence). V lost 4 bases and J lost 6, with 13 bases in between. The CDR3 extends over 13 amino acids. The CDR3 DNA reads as TGTGCCAGTAGTACCTATAGTCGGGGCGAGCAGTACTTC. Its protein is CASSTYSRGEQYF.

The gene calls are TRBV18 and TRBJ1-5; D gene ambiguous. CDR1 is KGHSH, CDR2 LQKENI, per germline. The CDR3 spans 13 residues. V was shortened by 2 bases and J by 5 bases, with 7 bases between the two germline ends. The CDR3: CASSPTRDQPQHF. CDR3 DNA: TGTGCCAGCTCACCAACGAGGGATCAGCCCCAGCATTTT.